This note documents a single T cell receptor beta chain sequence. Its antigen is not yet known. Within one base of it there is no much larger clone, and no base qualities were kept. The sample is drawn from a study of blood T cell repertoires in COVID-19 (TCRdb year 2020). In terms of the full investigation: Samples from collaborators originated in the United States, Italy and Spain and spanned both the acute and convalescent phases of COVID-19. Where HLA class I and class II types were available, the types were taken from metadata supplied by the sample provider, not from assay-based typing. The repertoires were released in a freely available public database meant as a resource for research on the immune response to SARS-CoV-2. Samples were obtained from the ongoing ImmuneRACE study (first 160 participants) and from 1,254 subjects provided by 6 global collaborators. The prospective study material was composed of cDNA or gDNA derived from T cells, B-cell-depleted T cells, or PBMCs. Subjects who had been exposed to COVID-19, were actively infected with it, or had recovered from it provided the deeply sampled blood TCRbeta repertoires that made up the dataset. The sample metadata nearly always contained a de-identified subject ID, COVID-19 status, age in years and sex.

The immunoSEQ Assay, a bias-controlled multiplex PCR, was used to amplify TCRbeta CDR3 regions from genomic DNA. Under the source paper's analysis protocol: Nucleated cell counts per sample were estimated from amplification of reference gene primers within the assay. Sequence reads were collapsed and filtered to measure the absolute abundance of every unique TCRbeta CDR3 rearrangement. For each sample, productive Simpson clonality was calculated as the square root of Simpson's diversity index over productive rearrangements. Held by TCRdb, this immuneACCESS table contains in-frame sequences only and omits some clones. Under half of the omission traces to an unresolved V gene where checked; the cause of the rest is unknown. The V and J calls and clone size are taken from that table; D and trimming were inferred from the DNA. This sample has about 98,000 clones in its table, and about 80% of those were observed once. Jointly, the top ten make up roughly a tenth of the sample.

The collaborating institutions used their own protocols to collect whole blood in K2EDTA tubes. Collaborator samples were shipped for TCRbeta analysis as frozen whole blood, isolated PBMCs, or DNA extracted from either sample type. Inclusive of the bounding cysteine and phenylalanine, the CDR3 is 14 residues long. CDR3 DNA only is kept here, 42 bases in frame from base 1. According to the germline V gene, CDR1 reads SGHTA and CDR2 reads FQGTGA. Relative to germline, V is missing 5 bases and J is missing 2 bases, with 4 bases of the junction outside any gene match. Overall study outcomes, separate from this receptor: The quantity of clinical and demographic metadata differed by source and by participant and was supplied without curation.

Material for sequencing was peripheral blood. The clonotype comes from a man between 65 and 85 years old with active or convalescent COVID-19. The chain employs TRBV7-3 and TRBJ2-3; TRBD2 agrees with 7 junctional bases. In nucleotides, the sequence is TGTGCCAGCAGCGTTGCGGGGGACACAGATACGCAGTATTTT. The translation is CASSVAGDTDTQYF.